A single sample gave rise to the 31 T cell receptor beta chains below, sequenced in a study of T cell responses to AZD1222 COVID-19 vaccine. Profiled with immunoSEQ multiplex PCR; TCRdb holds only in-frame clones, not every one. The sample contains approximately 130,000 clones, about 89% of which appear only once. Specimen: peripheral blood, collected on day 0 of AZD1222 vaccination. These receptors all stem from an adult in good health.

The chain couples TRBV19 to TRBJ1-5; unclear D gene. The CDR3 is 16 residues long. Germline V gene data show CDR1 as LNHDA and CDR2 as SQIVND (reference sequence). V was shortened by 1 base and J by 0 bases, with 10 bases between the two germline ends. CDR3 sequence reads: CASSIAGTDSNQPQHF. The CDR3 DNA reads TGTGCCAGTAGTATAGCCGGCACGGATAGCAATCAGCCCCAGCATTTT.

The chain recombines TRBV7-2 with TRBJ1-1; D perhaps matches TRBD1 (5 bases). The V end lost 0 bases, the J end lost 4 bases, and 12 bases lay between the germline ends. CDR3 size: 15 residues. CDR1 and CDR2 from the germline V gene are SGHTA and FQGNSA. The CDR3 DNA reads as TGTGCCAGCAGCTTAGCTGGAGATAGGGGCACTGAAGCTTTCTTT. Protein sequence: CASSLAGDRGTEAFF.

This rearrangement joins TRBV6-5 to TRBJ1-1; no clear D. Trimming stripped 6 bases from V and 0 bases from J, with 8 bases between. CDR3 size: 13 residues. The germline V gene encodes CDR1 MNHEY and CDR2 SVGAGI. DNA of the CDR3: TGTGCCAGCAGCGTACGGGTGAACACTGAAGCTTTCTTT. The encoded protein is CASSVRVNTEAFF.

J is TRBJ2-1 and V is TRBV20-1, with 7 bases lining up with TRBD2. The CDR3 covers 14 residues. Per the germline V gene, CDR1 is DFQATT and CDR2 is SNEGSKA (reference sequence). After removal of 3 bases from V and 5 bases from J, the junction contained 7 bases not matched to a gene. Written as DNA, the CDR3 is TGCAGTGCTAGTTTAGCGGGTTCCGACAATGAGCAGTTCTTC. It is translated as CSASLAGSDNEQFF.

A note on this clone: Germline is not matched at one junction end, which may reflect a read error. The chain has TRBV7-2 and TRBJ2-7; TRBD1 might be the D (6 bases). Germline lookup yields CDR1 SGHTA and CDR2 FQGNSA. The CDR3 contains 13 residues. For the CDR3, the DNA is TGTGCCAGCAGGTTAGTGGGGGCCGACGAGCAGTACTTC. It yields the protein CASRLVGADEQYF.

J is TRBJ1-4 and V is TRBV7-8, with 7 bases lining up with TRBD1. The CDR3 contains 15 residues. The junction had 6 bases not matched to a gene; V was cut back by 4 bases and J by 4 bases. Per the germline V gene, CDR1 is SGHVS and CDR2 is FQNEAQ. The CDR3 is CASSSDRANNEKLFF. In DNA form, the CDR3 reads TGTGCCAGCAGCTCCGACAGGGCCAATAATGAAAAACTGTTTTTT.

This sequence joins TRBV4-3 and TRBJ2-6; TRBD1 aligns across 10 bases. V dropped 4 bases and J dropped 2; count of bases not matched to a gene: 8. Germline V gene sequence: CDR1 LGHNA, CDR2 YSLEER. This CDR3 comprises 18 residues. The CDR3: CASSPDRGRLAGANVLTF. CDR3 bases: TGCGCCAGCAGCCCCGACAGGGGGCGCCTCGCTGGGGCCAACGTCCTGACTTTC.

This rearrangement joins TRBV9 to TRBJ2-7; 11 bases are shared with TRBD1. The length of the CDR3 is 15 residues. Trimming cost V 0 bases and J 7 bases; bases outside gene matches: 6. Germline V gene data show CDR1 as SGDLS and CDR2 as YYNGEE. The CDR3 sequence is CASSVDGQGAREQYF. The DNA for the CDR3 is TGTGCCAGCAGCGTAGACGGACAGGGGGCCAGGGAGCAGTACTTC. Combining the CDR3 with reference TRBV9 and TRBJ2-7 gives the whole variable domain DSGVTQTPKHLITATGQRVTLRCSPRSGDLSVYWYQQSLDQGLQFLIQYYNGEERAKGNILERFSAQQFPDLHSELNLSSLELGDSALYFCASSVDGQGAREQYFGPGTRLTVT.

The CDR3 DNA sequence: TGTGCCAGCACCTGGGGCCTCTCCTACGAGCAGTACTTC. It encodes CASTWGLSYEQYF. This chain uses TRBV11-2 with TRBJ2-7; tentatively, D is TRBD1 (5 bases). Germline CDR1 reads SGHAT; CDR2 reads FQNNGV. V lost 7 bases and J 0 bases, leaving 10 bases between the germline ends. The CDR3 runs to 13 residues.

The CDR3 here is CSVEQGGTEAFF. CDR3 nucleotides: TGCAGCGTTGAACAGGGAGGTACTGAAGCTTTCTTT. The chain couples TRBV29-1 to TRBJ1-1; TRBD1 is a possible D gene (5 bases). CDR1 SQVTM and CDR2 ANQGSEA come from the germline V gene. CDR3 length equals 12 residues. Trimming left V 2 bases short and J 5 bases short, with 9 bases between.

The chain has TRBV7-2 and TRBJ2-1; D is uncertain. V shed 1 base and J shed 7 bases, with 11 bases lying between them. CDR3 length equals 14 residues. Germline V gene sequence: CDR1 SGHTA, CDR2 FQGNSA. CDR3 sequence: CASSLVSLGNEQFF. The CDR3 DNA reads TGTGCCAGCAGCTTAGTCTCTCTAGGGAATGAGCAGTTCTTC.

V gene TRBV13 combines with J gene TRBJ1-2, with no clear D. CDR1 and CDR2 (germline): PRHDT, FYEKMQ (reference sequence). The CDR3 spans 13 residues. The V end lost 2 bases, the J end lost 4 bases, and 8 bases lay between the germline ends. The CDR3 nucleotides read TGTGCCAGCAGCTTAAAAGTGTCCTATGGCTACACCTTC. Translation: CASSLKVSYGYTF.

The chain combines TRBV3-1 (or the pseudogene TRBV3-2) with TRBJ2-3; D not resolved. The CDR3 is made up of 13 amino acids. Per germline, CDR1 LGHDT and CDR2 YNNKEL (reference sequence). Trimming took off 2 bases at V and 0 bases at J, with 3 bases between the two ends. The CDR3 DNA reads as TGTGCCAGCAGCCAATTCAGCACAGATACGCAGTATTTT. The encoded protein is CASSQFSTDTQYF.

The chain uses TRBV6-1 and TRBJ2-2; D gene ambiguous. This CDR3 is 16 amino acids long. Trimming removed 4 bases from V and 3 bases from J, with 15 bases in between. Germline assignment: CDR1 MNHNS and CDR2 SASEGT. DNA for the CDR3: TGTGCCAGCAGTGCAATCCCTTTCTGGGACACCGGGGAGCTGTTTTTT. This encodes CASSAIPFWDTGELFF.

The genes are TRBV3-1 (or the pseudogene TRBV3-2) and TRBJ2-2; the D is unclear. The CDR3 covers 14 residues. V lost 1 base and J 3 bases, leaving 6 bases between the germline ends. Germline values: CDR1 LGHDT, CDR2 YNNKEL (reference sequence). CDR3 region: CASSQAGHTGELFF. CDR3 sequence (DNA): TGTGCCAGCAGCCAAGCCGGGCACACCGGGGAGCTGTTTTTT.

The gene calls are TRBV7-2 and TRBJ2-1; 14 nucleotides match TRBD2. Germline lookup yields CDR1 SGHTA and CDR2 FQGNSA. Trimming cost V 4 bases and J 9 bases; bases outside gene matches: 14. The CDR3 contains 18 residues. As DNA, the CDR3 is TGTGCCAGCAGCTACAGACAAATCGGGACTAGCGGGAGTGTTGAGCAGTTCTTC. Encoded protein: CASSYRQIGTSGSVEQFF. Based on the CDR3 plus reference TRBV7-2 and TRBJ2-1, the full variable domain is GAGVSQSPSNKVTEKGKDVELRCDPISGHTALYWYRQSLGQGLEFLIYFQGNSAPDKSGLPSDRFSAERTGGSVSTLTIQRTQQEDSAVYLCASSYRQIGTSGSVEQFFGPGTRLTVL.

The chain couples TRBV7-9 to TRBJ2-7; D may match TRBD1 or TRBD2 (7 bases each). The CDR3 extends over 16 amino acids. Germline CDR1 and CDR2: SEHNR and FQNEAQ (reference sequence). Trimming shortened V by 0 bases and J by 0 bases, and 12 bases separated the two germline ends. The CDR3 DNA is TGTGCCAGCAGCTTAGCGCGGGGGACAGTCTCCTACGAGCAGTACTTC. Encoded protein: CASSLARGTVSYEQYF. Combining the CDR3 with reference TRBV7-9 and TRBJ2-7 gives the whole variable domain DTGVSQNPRHKITKRGQNVTFRCDPISEHNRLYWYRQTLGQGPEFLTYFQNEAQLEKSRLLSDRFSAERPKGSFSTLEIQRTEQGDSAMYLCASSLARGTVSYEQYFGPGTRLTVT.

The CDR3 spells CASYSREGHNLRANEKLFF. The CDR3 DNA reads TGCGCCAGCTATTCGAGGGAGGGTCACAATCTGCGGGCTAATGAAAAACTGTTTTTT. The chain carries TRBV5-1 and TRBJ1-4; D is unresolved. The CDR3 is 19 amino acids. V lost 7 bases, J lost 3 bases, and 28 bases lay in between. Looked up from germline, CDR1 is SGHRS and CDR2 is YFSETQ.

The CDR3: CASSEAGGTYEQYF. As DNA, the CDR3 is TGTGCCAGCAGTGAGGCAGGGGGCACCTACGAGCAGTACTTC. The chain employs TRBV25-1 and TRBJ2-7; 8 nucleotides align to TRBD1. The CDR3 consists of 14 residues. Germline CDR1 reads MGHDK; CDR2 reads SYGVNS. The trim removed 3 bases at V and 2 bases at J, leaving 3 bases unmatched.

The chain carries TRBV7-9 and TRBJ2-5; the D gene is possibly TRBD1 (6 bases). Per germline, CDR1 SEHNR and CDR2 FQNEAQ (reference sequence). Deletions cut 5 bases from V and 2 bases from J, with 15 bases between. This CDR3 region has 15 residues. The CDR3 region has the DNA TGTGCCAGCAGCAACCTCCGGGACAATCAAGAGACCCAGTACTTC. It codes for CASSNLRDNQETQYF. Variable domain in full (rest from reference TRBV7-9 and TRBJ2-5): DTGVSQNPRHKITKRGQNVTFRCDPISEHNRLYWYRQTLGQGPEFLTYFQNEAQLEKSRLLSDRFSAERPKGSFSTLEIQRTEQGDSAMYLCASSNLRDNQETQYFGPGTRLLVL.

Note on this clone: The same CDR3 arises from other DNA sequences in this sample as well. This chain uses TRBV12-5 with TRBJ2-6; TRBD2 matches at 9 bases. The CDR3 has 15 amino acids. CDR1 and CDR2 (germline): LGHNT, FRNRAP. The V segment lost 11 bases and the J segment 4 bases; nucleotides outside the gene matches: 9. The CDR3 reads CAWGAGGPGANVLTF. The CDR3 bases are TGTGCTTGGGGGGCGGGGGGGCCGGGGGCCAACGTCCTGACTTTC. Drawing the rest from reference TRBV12-5 and TRBJ2-6, the complete variable domain is DARVTQTPRHKVTEMGQEVTMRCQPILGHNTVFWYRQTMMQGLELLAYFRNRAPLDDSGMPKDRFSAEMPDATLATLKIQPSEPRDSAVYFCAWGAGGPGANVLTFGAGSRLTVL.

The J gene is TRBJ2-1, the V gene TRBV27; D remains ambiguous. V lost 5 bases, J lost 5 bases, and 19 bases lay in between. This CDR3 is built from 16 residues. Germline V gene lookup returns CDR1 MNHEY and CDR2 SMNVEV (reference sequence). Written as DNA, the CDR3 is TGTGCCAGCAGTCTACGGTTGCGCCCCCCCAACAATGAGCAGTTCTTC. The encoded protein is CASSLRLRPPNNEQFF.

The rearrangement links TRBV21-1 to TRBJ2-3; TRBD1 was called by the table and not checked on the DNA. TRBV21-1 is a documented pseudogene. The CDR3 contains 15 residues. CDR3 sequence: CASSKGQNNTDTQYF. For the CDR3, the DNA is TGTGCCAGCAGCAAGGGCCAGAATAACACAGATACGCAGTATTTT.

V and J are TRBV7-2 and TRBJ2-3, with D unresolved. This CDR3 contains 14 residues. Trimming took off 7 bases at V and 4 bases at J, with 15 bases between the two ends. CDR1 SGHTA and CDR2 FQGNSA come from the germline V gene. The CDR3 DNA is TGTGCCAGCAATCCCCAGTGGGGTTCAGATACGCAGTATTTT. Translating it yields CASNPQWGSDTQYF.

The chain has TRBV18 and TRBJ2-2; TRBD2 is a possible D gene (5 bases). Germline assignment: CDR1 KGHSH and CDR2 LQKENI. CDR3 length equals 15 residues. The V end lost 0 bases, the J end lost 3 bases, and 8 bases lay between the germline ends. This CDR3 is CASSPPSDYTGELFF. The DNA for the CDR3 is TGTGCCAGCTCACCACCGTCGGACTACACCGGGGAGCTGTTTTTT.

The rearrangement joins TRBV18 to TRBJ1-2; D remains unclear. V dropped 3 bases and J dropped 2 bases, with 19 bases sitting between them. This CDR3 region has 17 residues. The germline V gene has CDR1 KGHSH and CDR2 LQKENI. The CDR3 sequence: CASSPSVPARQNYGYTF. DNA of the CDR3: TGTGCCAGCTCACCGTCCGTTCCGGCCAGGCAAAACTATGGCTACACCTTC.

This clone was observed a few times. This chain uses TRBV3-1 (or the pseudogene TRBV3-2) with TRBJ2-1; maybe TRBD2 (5 bases). Deletions cut 4 bases from V and 2 bases from J, with 12 bases between. The germline gives CDR1 LGHDT, CDR2 YNNKEL (reference sequence). This CDR3 comprises 15 residues. CDR3 nucleotide sequence: TGTGCCAGCAGCCTAAACCCTAGCCCCTACAATGAGCAGTTCTTC. Translation gives CASSLNPSPYNEQFF.

The rearrangement links TRBV5-1 to TRBJ2-3; D is possibly TRBD2 (5 bases). Germline V lookup: CDR1 SGHRS, CDR2 YFSETQ. Trimming stripped 1 base from V and 3 bases from J, with 9 bases between. This CDR3 spans 14 amino acids. As DNA, the CDR3 is TGCGCCAGCAGCTTGTTCCGGGGTACAGATACGCAGTATTTT. Residues: CASSLFRGTDTQYF.

The rearrangement links TRBV10-2 to TRBJ1-1; D perhaps matches TRBD1 (6 bases). The germline V gene encodes CDR1 WSHSY and CDR2 SAAADI. Trimming took 0 bases from V and 2 from J, leaving 16 bases between them. This CDR3 spans 17 amino acids. In nucleotides, the CDR3 is TGCGCCAGCAGTGAGTCTAGGCTAGCGGGGGGCAACACTGAAGCTTTCTTT. Its translation: CASSESRLAGGNTEAFF.

This chain links TRBV29-1 with TRBJ2-1; D unresolved. The CDR3 is 15 residues long. The germline CDR1 and CDR2 sequences are SQVTM and ANQGSEA. Between the trimmed V and J ends, which lost 3 bases and 8 bases, there was a span of 20 bases. The chain's CDR3 is CSVESWESDGYEQFF. Written as DNA, the CDR3 is TGCAGCGTTGAGAGCTGGGAATCTGATGGATATGAGCAGTTCTTC.

The genes are TRBV5-4 and TRBJ2-1; TRBD2 matches at 9 bases. Losses at the gene ends were 9 bases for V and 3 bases for J; bases not matched to a gene: 10. Germline V gene sequence: CDR1 SGHNT, CDR2 YYREEE (reference sequence). This CDR3 comprises 15 residues. The CDR3 DNA is TGTGCCATAGGCCCTAGCGGGACCTACTACAATGAGCAGTTCTTC. Amino acid sequence: CAIGPSGTYYNEQFF.